These T cell receptor beta chains were read from a single sample in a study of response to subunit inactivated influenza vaccine. In TCRdb, the RT-PCR reads were re-called with MiXCR into one record per CDR3 protein. The sample lists roughly 760,000 distinct CDR3 sequences; around 21% were seen once. The input for sequencing was PBMCs from blood, taken around 5 days after vaccination. The receptor set was obtained from a middle-aged man who received an inactivated influenza vaccine. The CDR3 runs from the conserved cysteine through the conserved F or W. The D gene is left open where the match is weak. Some rows mark clone size as missing; the rest say once, few, many or name a class of expanded clone.

clone size: -; V gene: TRBV12-3/TRBV12-4; D gene: TRBD2; J gene: TRBJ2-3; CDR3 DNA: TGTGCCAGCAGGGCGGGGGGGCCAGATACGCAGTATTTT; CDR3 protein: CASRAGGPDTQYF
clone size: few; V gene: TRBV6-1; D gene: TRBD1; J gene: TRBJ2-7; CDR3 DNA: TGTGCCAGCAGACCGACAGGGGCTGAGAGCTCCTACGAGCAGTACTTC; CDR3 protein: CASRPTGAESSYEQYF
clone size: many; V gene: TRBV3-1; D gene: TRBD2; J gene: TRBJ2-1; CDR3 DNA: TGTGCCAGCAGCCCAGGACTAGCGGGGGTAGGCAATGAGCAGTTCTTC; CDR3 protein: CASSPGLAGVGNEQFF
clone size: few; V gene: TRBV20-1; D gene: TRBD1; J gene: TRBJ1-4; CDR3 DNA: TGCAGTGCCATGCCGGGACAGGGGTATGAAAAACTGTTTTTT; CDR3 protein: CSAMPGQGYEKLFF
clone size: few; V gene: TRBV4-2; D gene: TRBD2; J gene: TRBJ2-1; CDR3 DNA: TGTGCCAGCAGCCAAGAGAGCGGGATGTATGAGCAGTTCTTC; CDR3 protein: CASSQESGMYEQFF
clone size: -; V gene: TRBV3-1; D gene: -; J gene: TRBJ1-5; CDR3 DNA: TGTGCCAGCAGCTCCGGCAGTTTACAGCCCCAGCATTTT; CDR3 protein: CASSSGSLQPQHF
clone size: -; V gene: TRBV5-6; D gene: TRBD1; J gene: TRBJ1-1; CDR3 DNA: TGTGCCAGCAGACCGGGACAGGGGAGGGGGAACACTGAAGCTTTCTTT; CDR3 protein: CASRPGQGRGNTEAFF
clone size: -; V gene: TRBV19; D gene: TRBD1; J gene: TRBJ2-7; CDR3 DNA: TGTGCCAGTAGTATGGGAAGGGGGACAGCCTTCTCCGAGCAGTACTTC; CDR3 protein: CASSMGRGTAFSEQYF
clone size: -; V gene: TRBV5-6; D gene: TRBD1; J gene: TRBJ1-1; CDR3 DNA: TGTGCCAGCAGCTTACTAGCAGGGGGCACTGAAGCTTTCTTT; CDR3 protein: CASSLLAGGTEAFF
clone size: -; V gene: TRBV4-1; D gene: -; J gene: TRBJ2-2; CDR3 DNA: TGCGCCAGCAGCCAAGGGGGTCGGCTGTTTTTT; CDR3 protein: CASSQGGRLFF
clone size: few; V gene: TRBV10-2; D gene: -; J gene: TRBJ2-7; CDR3 DNA: TGCGCCAGCAGTGACTTTAGGACAGAAAGTTCCTACGAGCAGTACTTC; CDR3 protein: CASSDFRTESSYEQYF
clone size: -; V gene: TRBV12-3/TRBV12-4; D gene: -; J gene: TRBJ1-4; CDR3 DNA: TGTGCCAGCAAGTTTGGCAGTGTAATAGATGAAAAACTGTTTTTT; CDR3 protein: CASKFGSVIDEKLFF
clone size: few; V gene: TRBV6-2/TRBV6-3; D gene: -; J gene: TRBJ2-3; CDR3 DNA: TGTGCCAGCAGTTATCAGGGGATTGGAGATACGCAGTATTTT; CDR3 protein: CASSYQGIGDTQYF
clone size: -; V gene: TRBV20-1; D gene: TRBD2; J gene: TRBJ2-3; CDR3 DNA: TGCTGTGCGCCAGGACTAGCAGGAAGGACGGATACGCAGTATTTT; CDR3 protein: CCAPGLAGRTDTQYF
clone size: -; V gene: TRBV7-3; D gene: TRBD1; J gene: TRBJ2-3; CDR3 DNA: TGTGCCAGCAGCTCCCCCGGGACAGGGGGCACAGATACGCAGTATTTT; CDR3 protein: CASSSPGTGGTDTQYF
clone size: -; V gene: TRBV20-1; D gene: -; J gene: TRBJ1-6; CDR3 DNA: TGCAGTGCTAGGTTCGGGGGGAATAATTCACCCCTCCACTTT; CDR3 protein: CSARFGGNNSPLHF
clone size: -; V gene: TRBV5-1; D gene: -; J gene: TRBJ2-5; CDR3 DNA: TGCGCCAGCAGCCAAACGGACTTCTCCCAAGAGACCCAGTACTTC; CDR3 protein: CASSQTDFSQETQYF
clone size: -; V gene: TRBV6-1; D gene: -; J gene: TRBJ1-5; CDR3 DNA: TGTGCCAGCAGTGATGGGCCCGTAGGCAATCAGCCCCAGCATTTT; CDR3 protein: CASSDGPVGNQPQHF
clone size: -; V gene: TRBV18; D gene: TRBD2; J gene: TRBJ2-5; CDR3 DNA: TGTGCCAGCTCGTCCGGGACTAGCGGGTATAAAGAGACCCAGTACTTC; CDR3 protein: CASSSGTSGYKETQYF
clone size: -; V gene: TRBV12-3/TRBV12-4; D gene: TRBD1; J gene: TRBJ2-7; CDR3 DNA: TGTGCCAGCAGCTTAAACCGGGACAGATCCTACGAGCAGTACTTC; CDR3 protein: CASSLNRDRSYEQYF
clone size: -; V gene: TRBV6-1; D gene: TRBD2; J gene: TRBJ2-2; CDR3 DNA: TGTGCCAGCAGTAAGACTAGCGGGAGGGAGAACACCGGGGAGCTGTTTTTT; CDR3 protein: CASSKTSGRENTGELFF
clone size: -; V gene: TRBV2; D gene: -; J gene: TRBJ1-2; CDR3 DNA: TGTGCCAGCAGTGAAATTTTGGCAGGGAACGGCTACACCTTC; CDR3 protein: CASSEILAGNGYTF
clone size: -; V gene: TRBV20-1; D gene: -; J gene: TRBJ1-2; CDR3 DNA: TGCAGTGCTAGAGCGGGGGCGCAAGAAGGCTACACCTTC; CDR3 protein: CSARAGAQEGYTF
clone size: few; V gene: TRBV20-1; D gene: -; J gene: TRBJ1-4; CDR3 DNA: TGCAGTGCTATTGACCCTAATGCGAGTGAAAAACTGTTTTTT; CDR3 protein: CSAIDPNASEKLFF
clone size: few; V gene: TRBV28; D gene: -; J gene: TRBJ2-7; CDR3 DNA: TGTGCCAGCAGTTCCCCGGAGAGGACCGAGCAGTACTTC; CDR3 protein: CASSSPERTEQYF
clone size: -; V gene: TRBV20-1; D gene: -; J gene: TRBJ2-7; CDR3 DNA: TGCAGTGCTTTATTGCAGGATAGGAAGCAGTACTTC; CDR3 protein: CSALLQDRKQYF
clone size: -; V gene: TRBV9; D gene: TRBD2; J gene: TRBJ2-7; CDR3 DNA: TGTGCCAGCAGCCCTACAGCGGGAGGGTCGCTGGAGCAGTACTTC; CDR3 protein: CASSPTAGGSLEQYF
clone size: -; V gene: TRBV24-1; D gene: TRBD1; J gene: TRBJ2-1; CDR3 DNA: TGTGCCACCAGTGACACAGGGGTTTTCGATGAGCAGTTCTTC; CDR3 protein: CATSDTGVFDEQFF
clone size: -; V gene: TRBV20-1; D gene: TRBD2; J gene: TRBJ2-3; CDR3 DNA: TGCAGTGCTAGTCCGCTAGCGGATAGGGCCCTCACAGATACGCAGTATTTT; CDR3 protein: CSASPLADRALTDTQYF
clone size: -; V gene: TRBV25-1; D gene: -; J gene: TRBJ2-2; CDR3 DNA: TGTGCCAGCAGCGTGGGGCACTTCACCGGGGAGCTGTTTTTT; CDR3 protein: CASSVGHFTGELFF
clone size: -; V gene: TRBV2; D gene: -; J gene: TRBJ2-7; CDR3 DNA: TGTGCCAGCCACTGGGCAGGGAACTACGAGCAGTACTTC; CDR3 protein: CASHWAGNYEQYF
clone size: few; V gene: TRBV28; D gene: -; J gene: TRBJ2-5; CDR3 DNA: TGTGCCAGCACCCCGAGCCCAGGGGCATCCCAAGAGACCCAGTACTTC; CDR3 protein: CASTPSPGASQETQYF
clone size: -; V gene: TRBV4-3; D gene: TRBD2; J gene: TRBJ2-1; CDR3 DNA: TGCGCCAGCAGCCGAGAAGCGGGGGGGCTGTTCAATGAGCAGTTCTTC; CDR3 protein: CASSREAGGLFNEQFF
clone size: -; V gene: TRBV12-3/TRBV12-4; D gene: TRBD1; J gene: TRBJ1-1; CDR3 DNA: TGTGCCAGCAGTTTTAGGGACAGGGGGCGGACTGAAGCTTTCTTT; CDR3 protein: CASSFRDRGRTEAFF
clone size: many; V gene: TRBV30; D gene: -; J gene: TRBJ2-7; CDR3 DNA: TGTGCCTGGAGCAGGGGCCATACCTACGAGCAGTACTTC; CDR3 protein: CAWSRGHTYEQYF
clone size: few; V gene: TRBV4-2; D gene: -; J gene: TRBJ2-1; CDR3 DNA: TGTGCCAGCAGCAACGAAGACGGCTCCTACAATGAGCAGTTCTTC; CDR3 protein: CASSNEDGSYNEQFF
clone size: -; V gene: TRBV12-3/TRBV12-4; D gene: -; J gene: TRBJ2-1; CDR3 DNA: TGTGCCAGCAGTTACTGGAGGGGCGATGAGCAGTTCTTC; CDR3 protein: CASSYWRGDEQFF
clone size: few; V gene: TRBV6-1; D gene: TRBD1; J gene: TRBJ1-5; CDR3 DNA: TGTGCCAGCAGTGGGGGACAGGGCAATCAGCCCCAGCATTTT; CDR3 protein: CASSGGQGNQPQHF
clone size: -; V gene: TRBV7-3; D gene: -; J gene: TRBJ2-1; CDR3 DNA: TGTGCCAGCAGCTCCCCACCCTTTTTCCATGAGCAGTTCTTC; CDR3 protein: CASSSPPFFHEQFF
clone size: few; V gene: TRBV6-5; D gene: TRBD1; J gene: TRBJ2-7; CDR3 DNA: TGTGCCAGCAGTTACGGGACAGGGAACCCCTACGAGCAGTACTTC; CDR3 protein: CASSYGTGNPYEQYF
clone size: -; V gene: TRBV7-6; D gene: -; J gene: TRBJ1-1; CDR3 DNA: TGTGCCAGCAGCTTAGAGGCAGAAATGAACACTGAAGCTTTCTTT; CDR3 protein: CASSLEAEMNTEAFF